This T cell receptor (beta chain) was captured by sequencing in a study of shared clonotypes between healthy human individuals. The table came from immunoSEQ multiplex PCR; TCRdb's copy has only in-frame clones and leaves some out. This sample has fewer than 700,000 clones, with around 76% found just once. Recent vaccinations or acute infections were absent in the healthy HIV-negative adult donors. Among the donors, all were Caucasian adults who lived in Nashville, Tennessee. Sample: PBMCs. The TCR originated in a woman between 35 and 50 years old in good health. Some clones in this sample may be carry-over from other donors' samples.

The CDR3 sequence: CASSLDPYRTDTQYF. In nucleotides, the CDR3 is TGCGCCAGCAGCTTGGATCCATACCGCACAGATACGCAGTATTTT. This chain connects TRBV5-1 to TRBJ2-3; D is unresolved. Germline V CDR1 and CDR2: SGHRS, YFSETQ. V shed 0 bases and J shed 1 base, with 9 bases lying between them. The CDR3 contains 15 residues.